This TCR beta chain was captured by sequencing in a study of T cells after yellow fever vaccination. About the research overall: Tscm, CM, EM and EMRA memory subsets were sorted by CD3, CD45RA, CCR7 and CD95.

Germline lookup yields CDR1 DFQATT and CDR2 SNEGSKA (reference sequence). Trimming pared 6 bases from V and 4 bases from J, leaving 9 bases between. The CDR3 spans 11 residues. This clonotype was picked up many times. Study conclusions and caveats: Most clones from primary vaccination were detected again post-booster (approximately 97% CD4, around 90% CD8).

They built TCR cDNA with 5'RACE template switching, a step that put in a universal primer site and UMIs. TCRdb processed the 5' RACE reads anew with MiXCR; each CDR3 protein has one entry. The table has under 20,000 distinct CDR3 sequences, under 5% seen once. V is TRBV20-1 and J is TRBJ1-2; no clear D gene. The TCR sequence derives from a man younger than 40 who received the YFV17D yellow fever vaccine. The material was PBMCs, either bulk or a sorted T-cell subset (CD4+, CD8+, memory, or dextramer-sorted; not recorded which), obtained 15 days after the yellow fever booster vaccination. The CDR3 coding sequence is TGCAGTGCCTGGGCCGGCTATGGCTACACCTTC. Translation: CSAWAGYGYTF.